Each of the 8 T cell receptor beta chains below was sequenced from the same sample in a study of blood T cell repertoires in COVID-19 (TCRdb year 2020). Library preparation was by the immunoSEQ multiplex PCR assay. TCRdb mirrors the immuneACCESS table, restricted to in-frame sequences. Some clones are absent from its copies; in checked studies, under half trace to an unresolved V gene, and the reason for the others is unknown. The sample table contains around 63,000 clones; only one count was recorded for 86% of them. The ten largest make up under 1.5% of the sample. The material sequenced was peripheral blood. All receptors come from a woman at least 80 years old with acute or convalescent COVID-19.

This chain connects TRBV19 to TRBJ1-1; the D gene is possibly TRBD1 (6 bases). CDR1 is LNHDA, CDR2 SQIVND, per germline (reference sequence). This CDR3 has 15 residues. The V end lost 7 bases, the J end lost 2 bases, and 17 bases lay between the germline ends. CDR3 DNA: TGTGCCAGTAAGGGACAATTGAGGGGAAACACTGAAGCTTTCTTT. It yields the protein CASKGQLRGNTEAFF.

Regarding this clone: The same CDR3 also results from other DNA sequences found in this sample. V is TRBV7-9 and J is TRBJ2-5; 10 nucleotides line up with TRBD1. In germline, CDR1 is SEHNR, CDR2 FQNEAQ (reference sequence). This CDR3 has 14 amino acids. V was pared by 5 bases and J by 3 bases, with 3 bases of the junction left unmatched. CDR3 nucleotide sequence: TGTGCCAGCAGCCTAGGGACAGGGGAAGAGACCCAGTACTTC. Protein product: CASSLGTGEETQYF.

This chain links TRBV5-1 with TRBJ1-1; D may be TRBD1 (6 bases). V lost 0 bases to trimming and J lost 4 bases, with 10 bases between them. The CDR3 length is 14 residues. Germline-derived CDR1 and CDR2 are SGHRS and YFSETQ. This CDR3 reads CASSLVGGSTEAFF. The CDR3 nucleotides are TGCGCCAGCAGCTTGGTAGGGGGTTCCACTGAAGCTTTCTTT.

CDR3 sequence reads: CASSGLQGFGNTIYF. CDR3 nucleotide sequence: TGTGCCAGCAGTGGATTACAGGGTTTTGGAAACACCATATATTTT. The chain couples TRBV2 to TRBJ1-3; a possible D gene is TRBD1 (6 bases). Per the germline V gene, CDR1 is SNHLY and CDR2 is FYNNEI. V was shortened by 4 bases and J by 3 bases, with 13 bases between the two germline ends. The CDR3 is 15 amino acids.

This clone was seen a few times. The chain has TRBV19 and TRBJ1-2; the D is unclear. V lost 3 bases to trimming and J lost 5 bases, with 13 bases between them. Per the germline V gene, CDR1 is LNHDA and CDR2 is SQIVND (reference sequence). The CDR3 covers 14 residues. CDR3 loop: CASSIQAATYGYTF. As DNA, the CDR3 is TGTGCCAGTAGTATTCAGGCAGCAACTTATGGCTACACCTTC.

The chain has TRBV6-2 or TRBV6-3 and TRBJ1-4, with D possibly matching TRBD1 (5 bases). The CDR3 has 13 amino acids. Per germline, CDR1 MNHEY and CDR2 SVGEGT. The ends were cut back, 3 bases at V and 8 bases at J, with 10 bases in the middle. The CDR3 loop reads CASSYRAGEKLFF. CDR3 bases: TGTGCCAGCAGTTATCGGGCAGGGGAAAAACTGTTTTTT.

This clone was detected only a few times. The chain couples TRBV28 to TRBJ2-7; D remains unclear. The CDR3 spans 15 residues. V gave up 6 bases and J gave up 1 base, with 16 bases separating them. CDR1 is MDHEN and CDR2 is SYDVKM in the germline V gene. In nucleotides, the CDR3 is TGTGCCAGCAGCCTAGAGTCCAGCTCTTCCTACGAGCAGTACTTC. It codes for CASSLESSSSYEQYF.

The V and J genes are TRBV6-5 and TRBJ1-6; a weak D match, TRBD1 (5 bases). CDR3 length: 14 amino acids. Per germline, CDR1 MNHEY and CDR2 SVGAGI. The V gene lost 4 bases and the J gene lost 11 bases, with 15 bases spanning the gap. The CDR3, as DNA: TGTGCCAGCAGTTCCTCGGAGGGGCTGGCACCCCTCCACTTT. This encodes CASSSSEGLAPLHF.